These 19 T cell receptor beta chains were all obtained from the same sample, sequenced in a study of cytomegalovirus exposure and HLA in healthy donors (dated by TCRdb to 2016 to 2017). Preparation of the library involved the immunoSEQ multiplex PCR assay. The multiplex PCR relied on a mix of 60 forward primers for TCR Vbeta segments and 13 reverse primers for TCR Jbeta segments. TCRdb took over this immuneACCESS table, retaining in-frame rearrangements with V and J assigned. Such tables are incomplete; in checked studies, under half of the missing clones stem from an unresolved V gene, and the remainder is unexplained. This sample is represented by about 140,000 clones; roughly a tenth of them were singletons. The ten largest make up about 2% of the sample. The sequencing input was PBMCs. Source of these receptors: a male donor in good health and CMV-seronegative.

The chain's CDR3 is CASRSRQALTYNEQFF. The CDR3 coding sequence is TGCGCCAGCAGGTCGAGACAGGCCTTAACCTACAATGAGCAGTTCTTC. J is TRBJ2-1 and V is TRBV10-2, with a weak D call TRBD1 (6 bases). Germline loops: CDR1 WSHSY, CDR2 SAAADI. Trimming removed 6 bases from V and 2 bases from J, with 17 bases in between. The CDR3 is made up of 16 amino acids.

A single count supports this clone. The chain carries TRBV7-2 and TRBJ2-1; TRBD2 agrees at 10 bases. With V trimmed by 2 bases and J by 7 bases, 5 bases remained unmatched. Germline values: CDR1 SGHTA, CDR2 FQGNSA. The CDR3 has 15 residues. CDR3 sequence: CASSLSGGAGNEQFF. CDR3 DNA: TGTGCCAGCAGCTTAAGCGGGGGGGCCGGAAATGAGCAGTTCTTC.

Only a few counts were recorded for this clone. The chain has TRBV5-1 and TRBJ2-1; D is unclear. The germline gives CDR1 SGHRS, CDR2 YFSETQ. This CDR3 has 12 amino acids. V lost 4 bases and J lost 4, with 6 bases in between. The CDR3 bases are TGCGCCAGCAGCACTCAATACAATGAGCAGTTCTTC. This translates into CASSTQYNEQFF.

In this sample, this clone turned up a few times. The chain employs TRBV19 and TRBJ2-2; no firm D call. Germline lookup yields CDR1 LNHDA and CDR2 SQIVND (reference sequence). V was pared by 9 bases and J by 3 bases, with 11 bases between. The CDR3 runs 13 residues. CDR3 sequence (DNA): TGTGCCAGCTTATCGCTATACACCGGGGAGCTGTTTTTT. This encodes CASLSLYTGELFF.

The chain recombines TRBV28 with TRBJ2-5; 7 nucleotides match TRBD1. Trimming took 7 bases from V and 2 from J; bases not matched to a gene: 10. The germline gives CDR1 MDHEN, CDR2 SYDVKM. The CDR3 length is 15 residues. CDR3 coding DNA: TGTGCCAGCAAACCCCCGGGACAGCTACAAGAGACCCAGTACTTC. This sequence encodes CASKPPGQLQETQYF. Variable domain in full (rest from reference TRBV28 and TRBJ2-5): DVKVTQSSRYLVKRTGEKVFLECVQDMDHENMFWYRQDPGLGLRLIYFSYDVKMKEKGDIPEGYSVSREKKERFSLILESASTNQTSMYLCASKPPGQLQETQYFGPGTRLLVL.

This clone occurred a few times. This chain connects TRBV19 to TRBJ1-1, with D maybe TRBD1 (5 bases). This CDR3 spans 13 amino acids. Trimming shortened V by 2 bases and J by 4 bases, and 8 bases separated the two germline ends. Germline V gene lookup returns CDR1 LNHDA and CDR2 SQIVND (reference sequence). CDR3 nucleotide sequence: TGTGCCAGTAGTATAAAGGGGATCACTGAAGCTTTCTTT. As protein: CASSIKGITEAFF.

The chain employs TRBV18 and TRBJ2-2; D may be TRBD2 (6 bases). The germline CDR1 and CDR2 sequences are KGHSH and LQKENI. This CDR3 comprises 16 residues. Deletions cut 3 bases from V and 5 bases from J, with 16 bases between. CDR3 in DNA: TGTGCCAGCTCACCGGCCCAGGGAGGAGCAACCGGGGAGCTGTTTTTT. It translates to CASSPAQGGATGELFF.

For this clone: The identical CDR3 is also encoded by other nucleotide sequences in the sample. The chain employs TRBV2 and TRBJ1-1; 8 bases align to TRBD1. The J segment lost 0 bases and the V segment lost 5 bases, leaving 5 bases of the junction unmatched. CDR1 is SNHLY, CDR2 FYNNEI, per germline. The CDR3 extends over 15 amino acids. CDR3 coding DNA: TGTGCCAGCAGTTCACAGGGGGTAGTGAACACTGAAGCTTTCTTT. Translating gives CASSSQGVVNTEAFF.

The chain employs TRBV15 and TRBJ2-4, with TRBD2 matching over 7 bases. Germline-derived CDR1 and CDR2 are LNHNV and YYDKDF (reference sequence). V trimming: 1 base; J trimming: 7 bases; junction bases outside the gene matches: 13. The CDR3 spans 17 residues. The CDR3 nucleotides are TGTGCCACCAGCAGAGTGGCGGGTAGCGGGTTGGGGAACATTCAGTACTTC. Amino acid sequence: CATSRVAGSGLGNIQYF. The entire variable domain, with the rest obtained from reference TRBV15 and TRBJ2-4, is as follows: DAMVIQNPRYQVTQFGKPVTLSCSQTLNHNVMYWYQQKSSQAPKLLFHYYDKDFNNEADTPDNFQSRRPNTSFCFLDIRSPGLGDTAMYLCATSRVAGSGLGNIQYFGAGTRLSVL.

This clone was detected only a few times. The chain couples TRBV4-2 to TRBJ1-4; D unclear. CDR1 and CDR2 from the germline V gene are LGHNA and YNFKEQ. V lost 4 bases to trimming and J lost 2 bases, with 8 bases between them. CDR3 length: 14 residues. CDR3 residues: CASSLDGTNEKLFF. In nucleotides, the CDR3 is TGTGCCAGCAGCCTAGACGGGACTAATGAAAAACTGTTTTTT.

This clone was seen more than once but under ten times. The chain recombines TRBV19 with TRBJ2-5; TRBD2 aligns across 7 bases. This CDR3 region has 15 residues. V lost 0 bases, J lost 2 bases, and 3 bases stayed unmatched. Germline CDR1 reads LNHDA; CDR2 reads SQIVND (reference sequence). The CDR3 spells CASSIDTGGQETQYF. The DNA for the CDR3 is TGTGCCAGTAGTATAGATACGGGGGGACAAGAGACCCAGTACTTC.

In this sample, this clone turned up a few times. CDR3: CASSPVSGGLNSPLHF. The CDR3 region has the DNA TGTGCCAGCTCACCCGTGTCAGGGGGTCTTAATTCACCCCTCCACTTT. The V and J genes are TRBV18 and TRBJ1-6; TRBD1 agrees at 7 bases. The length of the CDR3 is 16 residues. CDR1 is KGHSH, CDR2 LQKENI, per germline. Germline trimming cut 3 bases from V and 6 bases from J; bases unmatched to any gene: 8.

The chain joins TRBV9 to TRBJ2-1; TRBD1 agrees at 7 bases. Germline values: CDR1 SGDLS, CDR2 YYNGEE. The CDR3 runs to 14 residues. V was clipped by 7 bases and J by 4 bases; unmatched bases: 8. The CDR3 coding sequence is TGTGCCAGCCAAGGGACAGACCCTTACAATGAGCAGTTCTTC. Translated: CASQGTDPYNEQFF.

This clone was observed a few times. This rearrangement joins TRBV30 to TRBJ1-5; no reliable D call. The CDR3 consists of 12 residues. The germline CDR1 and CDR2 sequences are GTSNPN and SVGIG (reference sequence). V shed 5 bases and J shed 6 bases, with 11 bases lying between them. The CDR3 here is CAWGGPSQPQHF. The CDR3 nucleotides are TGTGCCTGGGGAGGGCCTTCTCAGCCCCAGCATTTT.

Comments on this clone: Other DNA sequences of this sample code for an identical CDR3. This chain uses TRBV6-5 with TRBJ2-7; 7 bases agree with TRBD1. Losses at the gene ends were 5 bases for V and 3 bases for J; bases not matched to a gene: 4. The germline V gene encodes CDR1 MNHEY and CDR2 SVGAGI. The CDR3 covers 13 residues. The CDR3 spells CASSPRTGYEQYF. The CDR3 bases are TGTGCCAGCAGTCCGCGGACAGGCTACGAGCAGTACTTC.

J is TRBJ1-2 and V is TRBV4-2; no firm D call. CDR3 length: 14 amino acids. V dropped 1 base and J dropped 6 bases, with 12 bases sitting between them. Germline V gene sequence: CDR1 LGHNA, CDR2 YNFKEQ. The CDR3: CASSQAPGENGYTF. For the CDR3, the DNA is TGTGCCAGCAGCCAAGCCCCGGGAGAGAATGGCTACACCTTC.

Only a few counts were recorded for this clone. The chain carries TRBV4-1 and TRBJ2-7, with 9 bases that match TRBD2. CDR1 is MGHRA, CDR2 YSYEKL, per germline. The length of the CDR3 is 15 residues. J gave up 5 bases and V 2 bases, and 7 bases lay outside the gene matches. The CDR3 sequence is CASSQPSGMPNEQYF. CDR3 nucleotides: TGCGCCAGCAGCCAACCTAGCGGGATGCCTAACGAGCAGTACTTC.

This chain connects TRBV5-1 to TRBJ2-3; tentatively, D is TRBD1 (6 bases). The CDR3 has 15 amino acids. The germline V gene encodes CDR1 SGHRS and CDR2 YFSETQ. V dropped 5 bases and J dropped 3 bases, with 16 bases sitting between them. The CDR3 region has the DNA TGCGCCAGCAGGACCTACCCGGACAGAACAGATACGCAGTATTTT. Its translation: CASRTYPDRTDTQYF.

The chain recombines TRBV7-6 with TRBJ1-5, with TRBD1 identical over 9 bases. With 5 bases clipped from V and 2 bases from J, the junction kept 16 bases outside the gene matches. The CDR3 totals 19 residues. In germline, CDR1 is SGHVS, CDR2 FNYEAQ. Here the CDR3 reads CASSTQPGQGPVGNQPQHF. CDR3 DNA: TGTGCCAGCAGCACCCAACCGGGACAGGGCCCGGTCGGCAATCAGCCCCAGCATTTT.